What follows are 24 T cell receptor beta chains derived from one specimen sequenced in a study of PD-1 blockade in classical Hodgkin lymphoma. Method: immunoSEQ multiplex PCR; TCRdb's copy keeps in-frame clones and lacks some. The sample yields approximately 17,000 clones, around four fifths seen once. Relapse was seen in all patients after autologous stem cell transplantation, and brentuximab vedotin exposure was variable. The study purified CD4+ T cells from thawed PBMCs using magnetic negative selection. The input for sequencing was CD4+ T cells from blood, taken at baseline. The receptors come from a human donor with classical Hodgkin lymphoma.

The J gene is TRBJ1-2, the V gene TRBV5-4; 7 positions agree with TRBD1. Losses at the gene ends were 7 bases for V and 6 bases for J; bases not matched to a gene: 12. This CDR3 has 14 residues. Germline V gene sequence: CDR1 SGHNT, CDR2 YYREEE (reference sequence). The DNA of the CDR3 is TGTGCCAGCTCGGGGGGTACAGGGGTAAATGGCTACACCTTC. Translating it yields CASSGGTGVNGYTF.

The chain is built from TRBV5-5 and TRBJ1-4; D call uncertain. CDR3 size: 16 residues. In germline, CDR1 is SGHKS, CDR2 YYEKEE (reference sequence). V gave up 3 bases and J gave up 0 bases, with 12 bases separating them. The chain's CDR3 is CASSYLGRATNEKLFF. CDR3 bases: TGTGCCAGCAGCTACTTAGGGAGGGCAACTAATGAAAAACTGTTTTTT.

The chain uses TRBV5-5 and TRBJ1-5; TRBD1 is a possible D gene (5 bases). V was clipped by 4 bases and J by 7 bases, with 21 bases between them. Germline V gives CDR1 SGHKS, CDR2 YYEKEE (reference sequence). There are 16 residues in the CDR3. CDR3 loop: CASSPTAAGQGQPQHF. The CDR3 bases are TGTGCCAGCAGCCCTACGGCGGCAGGTCAGGGACAGCCCCAGCATTTT.

J is TRBJ1-2 and V is TRBV6-5; 7 bases line up with TRBD1. Trimming cost V 5 bases and J 8 bases; bases outside gene matches: 8. The CDR3 spans 13 residues. The germline V gene has CDR1 MNHEY and CDR2 SVGAGI. This CDR3 reads CASSVLQGTGYTF. Written as DNA, the CDR3 is TGTGCCAGCAGTGTACTACAGGGGACCGGCTACACCTTC.

This clone was counted a few times. This chain uses TRBV18 with TRBJ2-7, with 7 nucleotides matching TRBD1. The junction had 6 bases not matched to a gene; V was cut back by 5 bases and J by 2 bases. Germline V CDR1 and CDR2: KGHSH, LQKENI. This CDR3 comprises 14 residues. The CDR3 DNA reads as TGTGCCAGCTCAAAATCCGGGACAGCCTACGAGCAGTACTTC. It specifies CASSKSGTAYEQYF.

J is TRBJ2-5 and V is TRBV11-2; 7 bases match TRBD2. The assigned J gene may be wrong: the sequence end matches TRBJ2-7 better. CDR3 length: 13 amino acids. Germline values: CDR1 SGHAT, CDR2 FQNNGV. In DNA form, the CDR3 reads TGTGCCAGCAGCCAGAGCGGGGTATACGAGCAGTACTTC. Its translation: CASSQSGVYEQYF.

This clone was recorded once. In nucleotides, the CDR3 is TGTGCCAGTACCAAGGACAGGGATCAGGATCAGCCCCAGCATTTT. It is translated as CASTKDRDQDQPQHF. V usage is TRBV19 and J usage is TRBJ1-5; 8 bases fit TRBD1. CDR3 length: 15 amino acids. Germline lookup yields CDR1 LNHDA and CDR2 SQIVND (reference sequence). The J segment lost 5 bases and the V segment lost 7 bases, leaving 10 bases of the junction unmatched.

The rearrangement links TRBV5-4 to TRBJ2-3; TRBD1 aligns across 7 bases. Trimming at V came to 0 bases and at J to 11 bases, leaving 15 bases not matched to a gene. The CDR3 is made up of 16 amino acids. Germline V gives CDR1 SGHNT, CDR2 YYREEE (reference sequence). CDR3 nucleotide sequence: TGTGCCAGCAGCTTGGTAGGTGGGACAGTATATTCCCAGCAGTATTTT. It is translated as CASSLVGGTVYSQQYF. The variable domain in full, with the rest retrieved from reference TRBV5-4 and TRBJ2-3, is ETGVTQSPTHLIKTRGQQVTLRCSSQSGHNTVSWYQQALGQGPQFIFQYYREEENGRGNFPPRFSGLQFPNYSSELNVNALELDDSALYLCASSLVGGTVYSQQYFGPGTRLTVL.

The V call is TRBV18, the J call TRBJ2-7; perhaps TRBD2 as D (5 bases). This CDR3 contains 15 residues. From germline, CDR1 is KGHSH and CDR2 LQKENI. V was cut by 6 bases and J by 6 bases, with 21 bases left in between. The chain's CDR3 is CASSPPLAGTSEQYF. The CDR3 DNA reads as TGTGCCAGCTCCCCCCCTTTGGCGGGCACCTCCGAGCAGTACTTC.

The J gene is TRBJ2-5, the V gene TRBV6-5, with a possible D match to TRBD2 (6 bases). The germline CDR1 and CDR2 sequences are MNHEY and SVGAGI. CDR3 length equals 13 residues. Trimming pared 6 bases from V and 5 bases from J, leaving 13 bases between. The CDR3 reads CASRRPGGETQYF. The CDR3 bases are TGTGCCAGCAGGCGGCCTGGAGGGGAGACCCAGTACTTC.

This clone was detected only a few times. The gene calls are TRBV4-2 and TRBJ1-6; 7 bases match TRBD1. Germline CDR1 reads LGHNA; CDR2 reads YNFKEQ. V lost 4 bases to trimming and J lost 10 bases; unmatched junction nucleotides: 7. This CDR3 spans 14 amino acids. The CDR3 loop reads CASSPQGGRSPLHF. CDR3 nucleotide sequence: TGTGCCAGCAGCCCGCAGGGGGGGCGCTCACCCCTCCACTTT.

This chain links TRBV28 with TRBJ2-7, with D perhaps given as TRBD1 or TRBD2 (5 bases each). This CDR3 is built from 16 residues. V was pared by 7 bases and J by 1 base, with 20 bases between. Germline V gives CDR1 MDHEN, CDR2 SYDVKM. CDR3 region: CASTKPRGTASYEQYF. CDR3 nucleotides: TGTGCCAGCACCAAACCAAGAGGGACGGCTTCCTACGAGCAGTACTTC. Drawing the rest from reference TRBV28 and TRBJ2-7, the complete variable domain is DVKVTQSSRYLVKRTGEKVFLECVQDMDHENMFWYRQDPGLGLRLIYFSYDVKMKEKGDIPEGYSVSREKKERFSLILESASTNQTSMYLCASTKPRGTASYEQYFGPGTRLTVT.

The rearrangement joins TRBV7-8 to TRBJ1-2; D unresolved. Germline CDR1 is SGHVS and CDR2 is FQNEAQ. The CDR3 covers 15 residues. The ends were cut back, 5 bases at V and 8 bases at J, with 21 bases in the middle. The CDR3 coding sequence is TGTGCCAGCAGCCAAGAGGGAGCCAGGCCGGGCGGCTACACCTTC. Amino acids: CASSQEGARPGGYTF.

This chain connects TRBV2 to TRBJ1-1; 8 bases are a match to TRBD1. CDR1 and CDR2 (germline): SNHLY, FYNNEI. The junction had 6 bases not matched to a gene; V was cut back by 7 bases and J by 2 bases. The length of the CDR3 is 14 residues. CDR3 DNA: TGTGCCAGCAATCGACAGGGGTCCAACACTGAAGCTTTCTTT. Translating gives CASNRQGSNTEAFF.

The gene calls are TRBV6-5 and TRBJ2-5; possibly TRBD1 for D (6 bases). Germline loops: CDR1 MNHEY, CDR2 SVGAGI. Trimming left V 6 bases short and J 4 bases short, with 12 bases between. The CDR3 spans 13 residues. The DNA for the CDR3 is TGTGCCAGCAGCTGGGACAACAGAGAGACCCAGTACTTC. It translates to CASSWDNRETQYF.

The genes are TRBV5-1 and TRBJ1-1; 9 nucleotides match TRBD1. The V gene end was trimmed by 6 bases and the J gene end by 3 bases; junction bases not matched to a gene: 9. Germline loops: CDR1 SGHRS, CDR2 YFSETQ. CDR3 length: 15 residues. In DNA, the CDR3 is TGCGCCAGCACAGGGGACAGGGATCGGGACACTGAAGCTTTCTTT. It is translated as CASTGDRDRDTEAFF.

The rearrangement joins TRBV5-1 to TRBJ1-2; D perhaps matches TRBD1 (5 bases). Germline V CDR1 and CDR2: SGHRS, YFSETQ. This CDR3 is built from 13 residues. Trimming removed 5 bases at V and 3 bases at J, with 11 bases between. The CDR3, as DNA: TGCGCCAGCAGTTGGGACCGGGACTATGGCTACACCTTC. Translating it yields CASSWDRDYGYTF.

V gene TRBV7-6 combines with J gene TRBJ2-3; tentatively, D is TRBD2 (6 bases). The CDR3 length is 14 residues. V was clipped by 1 base and J by 2 bases, with 7 bases between them. CDR1 is SGHVS, CDR2 FNYEAQ, per germline. CDR3 sequence (DNA): TGTGCCAGCAGCTTAGTGCGGGACACAGATACGCAGTATTTT. It is translated as CASSLVRDTDTQYF.

The chain carries TRBV11-2 and TRBJ1-2; no reliable D call. In germline, CDR1 is SGHAT, CDR2 FQNNGV. CDR3 length: 13 residues. Trimming took 3 bases from V and 5 from J, leaving 10 bases between them. The CDR3 loop reads CASSLDLVYGYTF. CDR3 sequence (DNA): TGTGCCAGCAGCTTGGACTTGGTTTATGGCTACACCTTC.

This clone was seen only a few times. The rearrangement uses TRBV27 and TRBJ1-5; D is undetermined. CDR3 length: 15 residues. The germline CDR1 and CDR2 sequences are MNHEY and SMNVEV (reference sequence). The ends were cut back, 5 bases at V and 5 bases at J, with 16 bases in the middle. CDR3 coding DNA: TGTGCCAGCAGTCTGGGGTCGGGGTACGATCAGCCCCAGCATTTT. This gives the protein CASSLGSGYDQPQHF.

Details on this clone: At one of its ends the junction is not consistent with the germline gene, which may arise from a read error. This same CDR3 is encoded by further DNA sequences in the sample. The rearrangement uses TRBV27 and TRBJ1-2, with D unclear. Germline V lookup: CDR1 MNHEY, CDR2 SMNVEV (reference sequence). The CDR3 runs 14 residues. CDR3: CASGSRGKQDGYTF. The CDR3 DNA reads TGTGCCAGCGGGTCTAGAGGGAAGCAAGATGGTTACACCTTC.

CDR3 bases: TGTGCCAGCAGCGACCAGGACAGGGTGAAAACCGGGGAGCTGTTTTTT. Translated, it gives CASSDQDRVKTGELFF. The chain combines TRBV7-9 with TRBJ2-2; TRBD1 matches 8 bases. CDR1 is SEHNR and CDR2 is FQNEAQ in the germline V gene (reference sequence). The CDR3 is made up of 16 amino acids. V shed 5 bases, J shed 5 bases, and the junction held 10 bases outside the gene matches. The full variable domain, completed using reference TRBV7-9 and TRBJ2-2, is DTGVSQNPRHKITKRGQNVTFRCDPISEHNRLYWYRQTLGQGPEFLTYFQNEAQLEKSRLLSDRFSAERPKGSFSTLEIQRTEQGDSAMYLCASSDQDRVKTGELFFGEGSRLTVL.

V usage is TRBV2 and J usage is TRBJ2-1; no clear D. V gave up 7 bases and J gave up 0 bases, with 13 bases separating them. CDR1 is SNHLY, CDR2 FYNNEI, per germline. The CDR3 totals 15 residues. CDR3 bases: TGTGCCAGCAACTCAAGATGGAGCTCCTACAATGAGCAGTTCTTC. Translated, it gives CASNSRWSSYNEQFF.

The J gene is TRBJ2-5, the V gene TRBV5-4; maybe TRBD2 (6 bases). V gave up 6 bases and J gave up 2 bases, with 14 bases separating them. The germline gives CDR1 SGHNT, CDR2 YYREEE (reference sequence). This CDR3 region has 14 residues. The CDR3 loop reads CASNREYHQETQYF. The CDR3 coding sequence is TGTGCCAGCAATCGGGAGTATCATCAAGAGACCCAGTACTTC.